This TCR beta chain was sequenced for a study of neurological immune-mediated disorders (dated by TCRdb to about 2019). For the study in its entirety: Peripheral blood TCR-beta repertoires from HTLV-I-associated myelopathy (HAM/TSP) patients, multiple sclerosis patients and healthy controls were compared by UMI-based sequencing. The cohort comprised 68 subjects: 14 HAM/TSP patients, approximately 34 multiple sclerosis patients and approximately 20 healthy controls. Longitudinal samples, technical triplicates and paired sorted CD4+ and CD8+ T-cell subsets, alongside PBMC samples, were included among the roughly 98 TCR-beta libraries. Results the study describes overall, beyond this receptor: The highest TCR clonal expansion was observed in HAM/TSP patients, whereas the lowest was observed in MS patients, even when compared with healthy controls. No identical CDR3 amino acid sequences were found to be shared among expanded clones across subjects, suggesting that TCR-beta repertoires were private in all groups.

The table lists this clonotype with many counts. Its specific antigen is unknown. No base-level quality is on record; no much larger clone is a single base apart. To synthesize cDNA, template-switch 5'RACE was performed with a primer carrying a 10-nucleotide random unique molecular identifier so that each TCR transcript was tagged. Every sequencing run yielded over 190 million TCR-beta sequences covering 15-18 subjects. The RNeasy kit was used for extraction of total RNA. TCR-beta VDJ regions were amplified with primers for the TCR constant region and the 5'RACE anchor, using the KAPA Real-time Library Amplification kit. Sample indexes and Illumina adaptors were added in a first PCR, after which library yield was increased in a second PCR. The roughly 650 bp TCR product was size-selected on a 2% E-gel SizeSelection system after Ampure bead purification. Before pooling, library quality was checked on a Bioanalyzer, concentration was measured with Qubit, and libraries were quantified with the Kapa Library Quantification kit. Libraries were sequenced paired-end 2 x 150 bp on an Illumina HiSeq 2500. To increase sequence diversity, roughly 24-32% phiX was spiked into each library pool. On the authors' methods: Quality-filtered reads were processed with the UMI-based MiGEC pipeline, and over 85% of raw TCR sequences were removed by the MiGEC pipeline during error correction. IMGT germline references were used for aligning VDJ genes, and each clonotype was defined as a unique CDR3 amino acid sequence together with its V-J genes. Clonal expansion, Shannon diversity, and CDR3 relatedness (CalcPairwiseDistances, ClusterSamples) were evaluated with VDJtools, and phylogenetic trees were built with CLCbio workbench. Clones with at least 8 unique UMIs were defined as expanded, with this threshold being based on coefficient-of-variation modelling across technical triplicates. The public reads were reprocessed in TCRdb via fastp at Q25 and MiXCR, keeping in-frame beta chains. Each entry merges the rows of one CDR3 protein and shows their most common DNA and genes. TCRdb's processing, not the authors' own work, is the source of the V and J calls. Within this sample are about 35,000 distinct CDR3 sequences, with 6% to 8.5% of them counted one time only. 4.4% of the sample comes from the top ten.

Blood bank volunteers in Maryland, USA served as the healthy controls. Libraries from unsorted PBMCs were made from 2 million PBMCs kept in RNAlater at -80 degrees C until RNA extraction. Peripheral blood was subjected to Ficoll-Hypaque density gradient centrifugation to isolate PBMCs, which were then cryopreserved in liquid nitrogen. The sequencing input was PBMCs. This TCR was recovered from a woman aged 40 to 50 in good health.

The encoded CDR3 is CASSQDIIPRLAGEVQETQYF. The DNA sequence follows: TGTGCCAGCAGCCAAGATATAATCCCCCGGCTAGCGGGGGAGGTCCAAGAGACCCAGTACTTC. The chain was built from TRBV3-1 and TRBJ2-5, with 10 bases matching TRBD2. Germline trimming: 0 bases from V, 1 base from J; junction bases outside gene matches: 17. From the germline V gene (reference sequence), CDR1 is LGHDT and CDR2 is YNNKEL. The CDR3 contains 21 residues, cysteine and phenylalanine counted. This entry keeps only the CDR3 DNA: 63 bases, framed from base 1.